This T cell receptor beta chain came from a study of T cells in Graves' hyperthyroidism and ophthalmopathy. General study results and limits: For ophthalmopathy, model prediction preceded onset by a median roughly 6.3 months. In the blood, most expanded thyroid clonotypes above 0.001 appeared as well.

V shed 6 bases and J shed 13 bases, with 15 bases lying between them. The CDR3 has 10 residues. Germline V lookup: CDR1 SQVTM, CDR2 ANQGSEA. There were TCR beta CDR3 regions amplified from RNA transcripts. The study used the HTBI primer set for a first-round RT-PCR of the TCR CDR3. MiXCR was run by TCRdb on the multiplex PCR reads, yielding one entry per CDR3 protein. The sample records some 550,000 distinct CDR3 sequences, roughly 20% being singletons. The study excluded patients with uncontrolled infection, other autoimmune disease, pregnancy or lactation. This clonotype came up many times. Antigen unknown.

This rearrangement joins TRBV29-1 to TRBJ1-2, with a weak D call TRBD1 (6 bases). This sequence was found in a man aged 18-30 years with Graves' hyperthyroidism. Sequenced material: blood. The CDR3 reads CSVAYRDVTF. CDR3 in DNA: TGCAGCGTCGCTTACAGGGATGTCACCTTC. The whole variable domain, remainder taken from reference TRBV29-1 and TRBJ1-2, is SAVISQKPSRDICQRGTSLTIQCQVDSQVTMMFWYRQQPGQSLTLIATANQGSEATYESGFVIDKFPISRPNLTFSTLTVSNMSPEDSSIYLCSVAYRDVTFGSGTRLTVV.